This passage covers 14 T cell receptor beta chains from one sample sequenced in a study of beta chain features in type 1 diabetes. Of the isolated RNA, all was reverse transcribed, and so the sequenced material was expressed TCRB transcripts. TCRdb's copy holds only in-frame clones and misses some; the assay was immunoSEQ multiplex PCR. The sample has 300,000 to 450,000 clones; about 20% are singletons. Sequences were obtained from naive CD4+ T cells from blood. The receptors here all came from a woman under 30 in good health.

This sequence joins TRBV4-2 and TRBJ2-1, with D maybe TRBD2 (7 bases). V gave up 2 bases and J gave up 7 bases, with 18 bases separating them. This CDR3 has 16 amino acids. Germline V CDR1 and CDR2: LGHNA, YNFKEQ. CDR3 in amino acids: CASSQWSGGQGNEQFF. The CDR3 nucleotides read TGTGCCAGCAGCCAATGGTCGGGGGGTCAGGGGAATGAGCAGTTCTTC.

This clone has just a few counts. The V and J genes are TRBV19 and TRBJ1-2, with a tentative D call TRBD1 (6 bases). This CDR3 spans 14 amino acids. The germline V and J ends were trimmed by 3 bases and 1 base, with 9 bases remaining between them. Germline values: CDR1 LNHDA, CDR2 SQIVND (reference sequence). The CDR3 sequence: CASSISDSNYGYTF. The CDR3 nucleotides read TGTGCCAGTAGTATCTCGGACAGTAACTATGGCTACACCTTC. The variable domain in full, with the rest retrieved from reference TRBV19 and TRBJ1-2, is DGGITQSPKYLFRKEGQNVTLSCEQNLNHDAMYWYRQDPGQGLRLIYYSQIVNDFQKGDIAEGYSVSREKKESFPLTVTSAQKNPTAFYLCASSISDSNYGYTFGSGTRLTVV.

This chain joins TRBV6-5 and TRBJ2-7; D is undetermined. V was clipped by 6 bases and J by 1 base, with 13 bases between them. Germline V lookup: CDR1 MNHEY, CDR2 SVGAGI. This CDR3 region has 14 residues. The CDR3 here is CASRLGRLSYEQYF. The CDR3 region has the DNA TGTGCCAGCAGATTGGGCAGGTTATCCTACGAGCAGTACTTC.

The chain has TRBV7-2 and TRBJ2-1, with D perhaps TRBD2 (6 bases). V lost 1 base and J 2 bases, leaving 12 bases between the germline ends. CDR3 length: 16 residues. Germline V lookup: CDR1 SGHTA, CDR2 FQGNSA. The DNA of the CDR3 is TGTGCCAGCAGCTTAGTGGGAGGAGGAACCTACAATGAGCAGTTCTTC. This sequence encodes CASSLVGGGTYNEQFF.

This clone occurred a few times. This chain uses TRBV30 with TRBJ1-5, with a possible D match to TRBD1 (6 bases). This CDR3 spans 15 amino acids. Trimming stripped 1 base from V and 2 bases from J, with 12 bases between. Germline loops: CDR1 GTSNPN, CDR2 SVGIG (reference sequence). CDR3 in amino acids: CAWSEGSGGNQPQHF. CDR3 sequence (DNA): TGTGCCTGGAGTGAGGGATCAGGGGGCAATCAGCCCCAGCATTTT.

This clone turned up a few times. The chain links TRBV11-2 to TRBJ2-5, with D possibly being TRBD2 (6 bases). V was shortened by 5 bases and J by 5 bases, with 18 bases between the two germline ends. Per the germline V gene, CDR1 is SGHAT and CDR2 is FQNNGV. This CDR3 comprises 15 residues. DNA of the CDR3: TGTGCCAGCAGCACCGCCGCTAGTGGAGGGGAGACCCAGTACTTC. Protein product: CASSTAASGGETQYF. Drawing the rest from reference TRBV11-2 and TRBJ2-5, the complete variable domain is EAGVAQSPRYKIIEKRQSVAFWCNPISGHATLYWYQQILGQGPKLLIQFQNNGVVDDSQLPKDRFSAERLKGVDSTLKIQPAKLEDSAVYLCASSTAASGGETQYFGPGTRLLVL.

The chain has TRBV7-9 and TRBJ1-1; no clear D. CDR1 and CDR2 (germline): SEHNR, FQNEAQ (reference sequence). Deletions cut 9 bases from V and 2 bases from J, with 13 bases between. The CDR3 is 13 amino acids. The DNA of the CDR3 is TGTGCCAGTGGGATCCCGGGAAACACTGAAGCTTTCTTT. It translates to CASGIPGNTEAFF.

This clone was detected only a few times. The chain has TRBV30 and TRBJ2-2, with 8 bases that match TRBD1. Germline lookup yields CDR1 GTSNPN and CDR2 SVGIG (reference sequence). V lost 3 bases, J lost 0 bases, and 6 bases stayed unmatched. CDR3 length: 16 amino acids. CDR3 loop: CAWRKPGGSNTGELFF. The CDR3 region has the DNA TGTGCCTGGAGAAAGCCAGGGGGCTCGAACACCGGGGAGCTGTTTTTT.

In its sample, this clone was seen a few times. This chain links TRBV30 with TRBJ2-2; 9 bases are shared with TRBD1. Germline loops: CDR1 GTSNPN, CDR2 SVGIG (reference sequence). V lost 3 bases, J lost 3 bases, and 2 bases stayed unmatched. This CDR3 contains 14 residues. The CDR3 DNA follows: TGTGCCTGGAGCGGACAGGGGTACACCGGGGAGCTGTTTTTT. Protein: CAWSGQGYTGELFF.

The chain is built from TRBV11-2 and TRBJ2-7, with D perhaps TRBD2 (5 bases). This CDR3 is built from 14 residues. Germline lookup yields CDR1 SGHAT and CDR2 FQNNGV. Trimming removed 5 bases at V and 0 bases at J, with 11 bases between. The CDR3, as DNA: TGTGCCAGCAGCCGGGCGGGTAGCTCCTACGAGCAGTACTTC. Translation: CASSRAGSSYEQYF.

This clone was seen a few times. V usage is TRBV9 and J usage is TRBJ2-7; 8 bases align to TRBD2. Trimming cost V 4 bases and J 0 bases; bases outside gene matches: 6. This CDR3 spans 15 amino acids. Germline V lookup: CDR1 SGDLS, CDR2 YYNGEE. CDR3 amino acids: CASSLSGTSSYEQYF. CDR3 DNA: TGTGCCAGCAGCCTTAGCGGGACGAGCTCCTACGAGCAGTACTTC.

This chain connects TRBV18 to TRBJ2-6; D might be TRBD2 (6 bases). Trimming removed 3 bases at V and 4 bases at J, with 13 bases between. Germline V gives CDR1 KGHSH, CDR2 LQKENI. The length of the CDR3 is 16 residues. The CDR3 spells CASSPYGGSGANVLTF. DNA for the CDR3: TGTGCCAGCTCACCCTACGGGGGTTCCGGGGCCAACGTCCTGACTTTC.

The J gene is TRBJ2-3, the V gene TRBV7-2, with D uncertain. The CDR3 has 12 amino acids. The V and J ends lost 4 bases and 1 base respectively, with 3 bases between them. Germline lookup yields CDR1 SGHTA and CDR2 FQGNSA. The chain's CDR3 is CASSSGTDTQYF. CDR3 nucleotides: TGTGCCAGCAGCTCGGGCACAGATACGCAGTATTTT.

CDR3 coding DNA: TGTGCCAGCAGCGTAGTTATAGGAGGGAGAAATGAGCAGTTCTTC. This sequence encodes CASSVVIGGRNEQFF. This chain links TRBV9 with TRBJ2-1; D perhaps matches TRBD2 (6 bases). CDR1 and CDR2 (germline): SGDLS, YYNGEE. This CDR3 comprises 15 residues. V lost 0 bases and J lost 7, with 14 bases in between.